The 9 T cell receptor beta chains reported below all come from one sample, sequenced in a study of post-analysis software for immune sequencing data. General study findings and limits: Comparison of patients with controls showed four or five TRBV segments more frequent in patients, TRBV5-6, TRBV5-1 and TRBV20-1 among them.

The antigens these receptors bind are not known. Unique molecular identifiers tagged the TCR beta cDNA libraries. TCRdb independently ran MiXCR on the PCR reads; one entry per CDR3 protein. Among 450,000 to 650,000 distinct CDR3 sequences, roughly 45% were seen once, and the ten largest hold around 1.7%. Source material: blood. These receptors all stem from a girl aged 10 to 17 with multiple sclerosis.

The J gene is TRBJ2-1, the V gene TRBV11-3, with D possibly being TRBD2 (6 bases). The V end was cut by 2 bases, the J end by 6 bases, with 23 bases between. The length of the CDR3 is 18 residues. Germline V gives CDR1 SGHNT, CDR2 YENEEA. DNA of the CDR3: TGTGCCAGCAGCTTATCCCCGCTACTAGCCCGGGGTAGCAATGAGCAGTTCTTC. It is translated as CASSLSPLLARGSNEQFF. Looking up the rest from reference TRBV11-3 and TRBJ2-1 gives the full variable domain: EAGVVQSPRYKIIEKKQPVAFWCNPISGHNTLYWYLQNLGQGPELLIRYENEEAVDDSQLPKDRFSAERLKGVDSTLKIQPAELGDSAVYLCASSLSPLLARGSNEQFFGPGTRLTVL.

The V gene is TRBV13, the J gene TRBJ2-7, with D possibly matching TRBD1 (6 bases). CDR3 length: 18 residues. Trimming pared 1 base from V and 0 bases from J, leaving 19 bases between. The germline V gene has CDR1 PRHDT and CDR2 FYEKMQ (reference sequence). The CDR3 is CASSLEPIFRGSSYEQYF. DNA for the CDR3: TGTGCCAGCAGCTTAGAGCCCATCTTCAGGGGAAGCTCCTACGAGCAGTACTTC.

The chain is built from TRBV6-5 and TRBJ2-3; D tentatively fits TRBD1 or TRBD2 (5 bases each). CDR1 and CDR2 from the germline V gene are MNHEY and SVGAGI. Trimming cost V 8 bases and J 4 bases, with 10 bases left between them. There are 12 residues in the CDR3. DNA for the CDR3: TGTGCCAGCCAAATGGGGGCAGATACGCAGTATTTT. This translates into CASQMGADTQYF.

This sequence joins TRBV10-3 and TRBJ1-2; 10 positions match TRBD1. J gave up 4 bases and V 8 bases, and 7 bases lay outside the gene matches. This CDR3 spans 14 amino acids. Germline CDR1 and CDR2: ENHRY and SYGVKD. Here the CDR3 reads CAIGTGDLPYGYTF. The CDR3 nucleotides are TGTGCCATCGGGACAGGGGATCTTCCCTATGGCTACACCTTC.

The table lists this clonotype with a few counts. This sequence joins TRBV2 and TRBJ1-5, with D unresolved. The CDR3 loop spans 16 amino acids. V dropped 7 bases and J dropped 1 base, with 17 bases sitting between them. CDR1 and CDR2 from the germline V gene are SNHLY and FYNNEI. CDR3 nucleotides: TGTGCCAGCACCTCACCGCGGGGTGGGAGCAATCAGCCCCAGCATTTT. It specifies CASTSPRGGSNQPQHF.

The chain employs TRBV12-3 or TRBV12-4 and TRBJ1-6, with 9 nucleotides matching TRBD1. CDR3 length equals 15 residues. After removal of 4 bases from V and 9 bases from J, the junction contained 7 bases not matched to a gene. Here the CDR3 reads CASSSQGAWGSPLHF. CDR3 DNA sequence: TGTGCCAGCAGTTCACAGGGGGCGTGGGGTTCACCCCTCCACTTT.

With regard to this clonotype: Germline and junction disagree at one end, which may indicate a read error. The rearrangement uses TRBV12-3 or TRBV12-4 and TRBJ1-2; D call uncertain. This CDR3 has 13 residues. The CDR3 DNA reads as TGTGCCAACAGTTTAGACGGAAACTATGGCTACACCTTC. Protein product: CANSLDGNYGYTF.

CDR3 sequence (DNA): TGTGCCATCAGTGCCGGGGTGGAGGGCACTGAAGCTTTCTTT. It translates to CAISAGVEGTEAFF. The J gene is TRBJ1-1, the V gene TRBV10-3, with D uncertain. V lost 4 bases to trimming and J lost 4 bases, with 13 bases between them. Germline-derived CDR1 and CDR2 are ENHRY and SYGVKD. The CDR3 totals 14 residues.

This clonotype was picked up a small number of times. The chain employs TRBV29-1 and TRBJ1-2; TRBD1 is a possible D gene (5 bases). Trimming removed 7 bases from V and 2 bases from J, with 17 bases in between. The CDR3 covers 14 residues. The germline V gene has CDR1 SQVTM and CDR2 ANQGSEA. CDR3 sequence reads: CSATRTGGNYGYTF. Written as DNA, the CDR3 is TGCAGCGCTACAAGAACAGGAGGGAACTATGGCTACACCTTC.